Sequencing of this TCR beta chain was carried out in a study of T-cell memory formation after mild COVID-19. V lost 6 bases and J lost 4, with 16 bases in between. Germline CDR1 SNHLY, CDR2 FYNNEI. The CDR3 runs 16 residues. In TCRdb, the 5' RACE reads were re-called with MiXCR into one record per CDR3 protein. Here the sample spans roughly 130,000 distinct CDR3 sequences, about 15% being singletons. The sequenced sample was PBMCs or a T cell subset sorted from them (not recorded which). The chain employs TRBV2 and TRBJ2-6, with D hard to call. This TCR was sampled from a man younger than 30 who had mild COVID-19 (a few samples of this study predate the infection). Cell type and time point are not known. CDR3 sequence reads: CASRNGPSTGANVLTF. DNA for the CDR3: TGTGCCAGCAGGAATGGCCCCAGTACGGGGGCCAACGTCCTGACTTTC.